The clone carrying this TCR beta chain came up a few times. Its antigen remains unidentified. This specimen belongs to a study of naive and memory T cell subsets. CD8 T cells were positively selected from what remained after CD4 positive selection. Whole-study findings and limits: Especially in CD8 cells, naive repertoires contained a few larger clonotypes, possibly CD45RA-re-expressing memory cells. In naive cells, over 85% of TCR sequences were seen only once.

Two oligonucleotides, mixed equimolar, formed the beta constant-region primer covering TRBC1 and TRBC2. Ligated cDNA was amplified by four rounds of PCR with nested alpha and beta constant-region primers and SP2. Each CDR3 protein gets one entry after TCRdb re-called the UMI-ligation and nested PCR reads with MiXCR. Among about 150,000 distinct CDR3 sequences, approximately 24% were seen once, and the ten largest hold over 0.09%. The germline V gene encodes CDR1 SGHVS and CDR2 FQNEAQ. V was cut by 5 bases and J by 0 bases, with 13 bases left in between. The CDR3 is made up of 15 amino acids. The receptor was derived from a human donor in good health. The V gene is TRBV7-8, the J gene TRBJ1-1, with no clear D. Sequencing was done on a sample of naive CD4+ T cells from blood. The CDR3 is CASSVNQALNTEAFF. CDR3 DNA: TGTGCCAGCAGCGTAAATCAAGCTCTGAACACTGAAGCTTTCTTT.